There are many counts of the clone carrying this T cell receptor beta chain. The antigen is undetermined. With 5 bases clipped from V and 2 bases from J, the junction kept 7 bases outside the gene matches. CDR3 size: 15 residues. Per the germline V gene, CDR1 is MDHEN and CDR2 is SYDVKM. RNA transcripts served as template for amplifying TCR beta CDR3 sequences. First-round RT-PCR used HTBI primers; second-round multiplex PCR followed. TCRdb independently ran MiXCR on the multiplex PCR reads; one entry per CDR3 protein. The data hold about 400,000 distinct CDR3 sequences, with 20% to 25% observed a single time. Ophthalmopathy not arising within 18 months of follow-up defined hyperthyroidism as stable. This sample is part of a study of Graves' ophthalmopathy and Graves' hyperthyroidism. General study results and limits: Discriminating ophthalmopathy from stable hyperthyroidism, a 13-signature model attained a sensitivity of 85% to 90% and a specificity of about 83%.

The gene calls are TRBV28 and TRBJ2-7; 9 bases agree with TRBD1. This TCR came from a woman under 30 with stable Graves' hyperthyroidism. Input material: peripheral blood. CDR3 sequence reads: CASSQAGQGTYEQYF. CDR3 coding DNA: TGTGCCAGCAGTCAAGCGGGACAGGGCACCTACGAGCAGTACTTC. Drawing the rest from reference TRBV28 and TRBJ2-7, the complete variable domain is DVKVTQSSRYLVKRTGEKVFLECVQDMDHENMFWYRQDPGLGLRLIYFSYDVKMKEKGDIPEGYSVSREKKERFSLILESASTNQTSMYLCASSQAGQGTYEQYFGPGTRLTVT.